This T cell receptor (beta chain) was obtained from a study of blood T cell repertoires in COVID-19. On this clone itself: At one boundary the junction diverges from the germline segment, which might be a read error.

CDR3 size: 16 residues. From germline, CDR1 is SSHAT and CDR2 FNYEAQ (reference sequence). Sequenced by immunoSEQ multiplex PCR; TCRdb stores in-frame clones only, minus some. The sample contains approximately 52,000 clones, approximately 92% of which appear only once. The source is a man in his fifties or sixties with active COVID-19. Sequenced sample: peripheral blood. The chain recombines TRBV7-7 with TRBJ2-1, with 9 positions matching TRBD2. The CDR3 region has the DNA TGTGCTAGCAGCTTATCTTGGGCTAGCGGGAATAATGAGCAGTTCTTC. As protein: CASSLSWASGNNEQFF.